The clone carrying this TCR beta chain was observed a single time. Its matching antigen is unknown. The isolated RNA, all of it, was reverse transcribed, so expressed TCRB transcripts were what got sequenced. The repertoire was sequenced with immunoSEQ multiplex PCR; TCRdb's copy has only in-frame clones and lacks some. Of under 400,000 clones in the sample, about 14% were seen once. By way of CD45RO/CCR7/CD25/CD127/CD95/CD27, the CD4+ regulatory, stem cell-like memory, central memory and naive cells were sorted. The data originate from a study of beta chain features in type 1 diabetes. Findings and caveats of the study: Type 1 diabetes patients had moderately but significantly shorter TCRB CDR3s in all four CD4+ subsets. Any HLA effect on TCRB rearrangement was left unresolved by small sub-analyses.

This receptor was obtained from a man aged 25-45 years in good health. Sequencing was performed on central memory CD4+ T cells from blood.

The CDR3 protein is CASRGFGGRNYEQYF. In DNA form, the CDR3 reads TGTGCCAGCAGGGGATTCGGGGGCCGAAACTACGAGCAGTACTTC. This sequence joins TRBV6-5 and TRBJ2-7; TRBD1 or TRBD2 may be the D gene (6 bases each). This CDR3 has 15 residues. CDR1 is MNHEY, CDR2 SVGAGI, per germline. The V and J ends lost 6 bases and 3 bases respectively, with 18 bases between them.